The source of this TCR beta chain is a study of cytomegalovirus exposure and HLA in healthy donors. General study findings and limits: A missense variant in DCLRE1C was later tied to TCR beta V- and J-gene trimming.

In germline, CDR1 is PRHDT, CDR2 FYEKMQ (reference sequence). The V and J ends lost 5 bases and 5 bases respectively, with 18 bases between them. This CDR3 contains 15 residues. Participants comprised healthy donors of bone marrow. It was with 60 Vbeta and 13 Jbeta primers that the PCR ran. Only in-frame clones appear in the TCRdb table, and some are missing; sequencing was by immunoSEQ multiplex PCR. Of around 260,000 clones listed, 80% were seen once; the top ten hold more than 0.3%. This clone occurred once. The target antigen is unknown. The sequenced sample consisted of PBMCs. The source of this sequence is a girl aged 2 to 9 in good health and CMV-seronegative. The V and J genes are TRBV13 and TRBJ1-2; TRBD1 might be the D (6 bases). CDR3 sequence: CASSTTLQGSYGYTF. The CDR3 nucleotides are TGTGCCAGCAGCACCACCCTTCAGGGGAGTTATGGCTACACCTTC. The variable domain in full, completed from reference TRBV13 and TRBJ1-2, reads AAGVIQSPRHLIKEKRETATLKCYPIPRHDTVYWYQQGPGQDPQFLISFYEKMQSDKGSIPDRFSAQQFSDYHSELNMSSLELGDSALYFCASSTTLQGSYGYTFGSGTRLTVV.